The sequence of this T cell receptor (beta chain) was determined in a study of TIL therapy for anti-PD-1-resistant metastatic lung cancer. The wider study: Most patients had lung adenocarcinoma.

Per germline, CDR1 LNHDA and CDR2 SQIVND (reference sequence). The CDR3 covers 15 residues. V lost 3 bases, J lost 0 bases, and 9 bases lay in between. This clone counts as medium-sized. Its target is unknown. Sequencing used immunoSEQ v3. Survey-level samples got approximately 1.8 million read pairs; deep-level samples got about 4.5-6.5 million. Sequencing was performed with immunoSEQ multiplex PCR; in TCRdb, only in-frame clones are kept and a portion is missing. The data hold fewer than 15,000 clones, with about three fifths observed a single time. Time point described: pre-treatment sample, taken before nivolumab and TIL therapy. Pleural nodules or supraclavicular lymph nodes made up most of the excised metastases sampled. Patients were adults with stage 4 NSCLC. Overall study findings and caveats: Compared with baseline intratumoral T cells, expanded TIL cultures were more clonal and less diverse (roughly 6% vs 31%).

The source is a woman aged 30-79 years with non-small cell lung cancer. The sample consisted of tumor tissue, taken at baseline. The V gene is TRBV19, the J gene TRBJ1-5; D uncertain. CDR3 coding DNA: TGTGCCAGTAGTATCAACCATTATAGCAATCAGCCCCAGCATTTT. Its translation is CASSINHYSNQPQHF. The whole variable domain, remainder taken from reference TRBV19 and TRBJ1-5, is DGGITQSPKYLFRKEGQNVTLSCEQNLNHDAMYWYRQDPGQGLRLIYYSQIVNDFQKGDIAEGYSVSREKKESFPLTVTSAQKNPTAFYLCASSINHYSNQPQHFGDGTRLSIL.